Each of the 32 T cell receptor beta chains below was sequenced from the same sample in a study of identical twins. MiXCR was run by TCRdb on the 5' RACE reads, yielding one entry per CDR3 protein. Of 1.5 million to 2 million distinct CDR3 sequences in the sample, under 35% were seen once. Sequencing was carried out using cord blood. The receptors were gathered from a newborn girl in good health.

This chain uses TRBV28 with TRBJ2-5; TRBD2 agrees at 7 bases. Per the germline V gene, CDR1 is MDHEN and CDR2 is SYDVKM. The CDR3 extends over 11 amino acids. J was trimmed by 13 bases and V by 7 bases; bases with no gene match: 9. This CDR3 reads CASTLGGLLYF. For the CDR3, the DNA is TGTGCCAGCACCTTGGGGGGACTACTGTACTTC.

This clonotype was counted between two and nine times. This rearrangement joins TRBV27 to TRBJ2-3; D ambiguous. This CDR3 has 15 residues. CDR1 is MNHEY, CDR2 SMNVEV, per germline (reference sequence). V gave up 3 bases and J gave up 1 base, with 11 bases separating them. CDR3 in amino acids: CASSLTRRGTDTQYF. The DNA for the CDR3 is TGTGCCAGCAGTTTGACCCGTCGGGGCACAGATACGCAGTATTTT.

As to this clonotype: A read error may explain this, as a much larger clone is one base away. The chain's CDR3 is CAGSQESYNEQFF. CDR3 sequence (DNA): TGTGCCGGCAGCCAAGAAAGCTACAATGAGCAGTTCTTC. The chain joins TRBV4-2 to TRBJ2-1, with D unresolved. Germline CDR1 and CDR2: LGHNA and YNFKEQ. This CDR3 is 13 amino acids long.

This clonotype was observed a few times. The V and J genes are TRBV10-3 and TRBJ2-7; 11 bases align to TRBD2. V shed 2 bases, J shed 2 bases, and the junction held 2 bases outside the gene matches. The length of the CDR3 is 15 residues. Germline V gives CDR1 ENHRY, CDR2 SYGVKD. The CDR3 nucleotides are TGTGCCATCAGTGAGGTTAGCGGGAGGGCCTACGAGCAGTACTTC. Its translation: CAISEVSGRAYEQYF.

The chain joins TRBV9 to TRBJ1-4, with D tentatively TRBD1 (5 bases). This CDR3 has 15 residues. CDR1 SGDLS and CDR2 YYNGEE come from the germline V gene. V dropped 0 bases and J dropped 5 bases, with 11 bases sitting between them. CDR3 in amino acids: CASSVGRGVNEKLFF. The CDR3 coding sequence is TGTGCCAGCAGCGTAGGGAGGGGAGTCAATGAAAAACTGTTTTTT.

This clonotype appeared a few times. J is TRBJ2-2 and V is TRBV7-2; D not resolved. This CDR3 is built from 14 residues. Trimming cost V 2 bases and J 3 bases, with 7 bases left between them. Germline-derived CDR1 and CDR2 are SGHTA and FQGNSA. The CDR3 bases are TGTGCCAGCAGCTTACTCCTCGACACCGGGGAGCTGTTTTTT. This codes for CASSLLLDTGELFF.

About this clonotype itself: The junction differs from germline at one of its ends, possibly a read error. The J gene is TRBJ2-4, the V gene TRBV20-1; 7 bases match TRBD2. The CDR3 contains 16 residues. CDR1 and CDR2 (germline): DFQATT, SNEGSKA (reference sequence). The CDR3 DNA sequence: TGCAGTGTTAGACCCCCGACTAGCCGTAAGGGGTACATTCAGTACTTC. Its translation: CSVRPPTSRKGYIQYF.

This clonotype was found a few times. The genes are TRBV2 and TRBJ2-7; D gene uncertain. This CDR3 has 15 residues. V gave up 7 bases and J gave up 0 bases, with 16 bases separating them. The germline V gene encodes CDR1 SNHLY and CDR2 FYNNEI. The CDR3 nucleotides are TGTGCCAGCATCCGATCTGAATTCAGCTCCTACGAGCAGTACTTC. This sequence encodes CASIRSEFSSYEQYF.

This clonotype was picked up a small number of times. The chain combines TRBV18 with TRBJ2-7; the D gene is possibly TRBD2 (5 bases). With 1 base removed from V and 2 bases from J, the gap between germline ends came to 15 bases. Germline V gene lookup returns CDR1 KGHSH and CDR2 LQKENI. This CDR3 is built from 16 residues. This CDR3 reads CASSPRENSPTYEQYF. CDR3 bases: TGTGCCAGCTCACCACGGGAGAATAGCCCGACCTACGAGCAGTACTTC. Full variable domain (outside the CDR3, taken from reference TRBV18 and TRBJ2-7): NAGVMQNPRHLVRRRGQEARLRCSPMKGHSHVYWYRQLPEEGLKFMVYLQKENIIDESGMPKERFSAEFPKEGPSILRIQQVVRGDSAAYFCASSPRENSPTYEQYFGPGTRLTVT.

The genes are TRBV12-3 or TRBV12-4 and TRBJ2-1, with D perhaps matching TRBD1 or TRBD2 (7 bases each). This CDR3 has 15 residues. With 6 bases removed from V and 0 bases from J, the gap between germline ends came to 12 bases. CDR3 region: CASRQGGGSYNEQFF. CDR3 DNA: TGTGCCAGCAGGCAGGGGGGGGGCTCCTACAATGAGCAGTTCTTC.

This clonotype was seen only a few times. V usage is TRBV7-2 and J usage is TRBJ2-3; 12 nucleotides agree with TRBD2. V was pared by 9 bases and J by 0 bases, with 4 bases of the junction left unmatched. CDR1 and CDR2 (germline): SGHTA, FQGNSA. The CDR3 length is 15 residues. The CDR3 DNA follows: TGTGCCAGTCCTCTAGCGGGGGGGAGCACAGATACGCAGTATTTT. It is translated as CASPLAGGSTDTQYF.

The rearrangement links TRBV7-9 to TRBJ1-1; 7 bases are a match to TRBD1. The CDR3 runs 12 residues. V shed 6 bases, J shed 10 bases, and the junction held 8 bases outside the gene matches. CDR1 and CDR2 from the germline V gene are SEHNR and FQNEAQ (reference sequence). Here the CDR3 reads CASRLPTGPAFF. The CDR3 DNA reads as TGTGCCAGCAGACTACCGACAGGGCCAGCTTTCTTT.

This clonotype was picked up a small number of times. The V call is TRBV6-6, the J call TRBJ1-5; D not certain. This CDR3 has 14 residues. Germline CDR1 MNHNY, CDR2 SVGAGI (reference sequence). V lost 3 bases to trimming and J lost 4 bases, with 10 bases between them. The CDR3 protein is CASSYFKNNQPQHF. The CDR3 DNA reads as TGTGCCAGCAGTTATTTTAAGAATAATCAGCCCCAGCATTTT.

This clonotype was seen a few times. Mismatch with germline at one junction end may stem from a read error. V is TRBV11-2 and J is TRBJ2-1; D remains ambiguous. CDR1 and CDR2 (germline): SGHAT, FQNNGV. This CDR3 spans 12 amino acids. CDR3 in amino acids: CASSVDGHEQFF. CDR3 DNA: TGTGCCAGCAGCGTAGACGGCCATGAGCAGTTCTTC.

V and J are TRBV5-1 and TRBJ2-4, with D tentatively TRBD1 (6 bases). Germline V gene lookup returns CDR1 SGHRS and CDR2 YFSETQ. The CDR3 extends over 17 amino acids. V was clipped by 4 bases and J by 1 base, with 18 bases between them. This CDR3 is CASSPDSHKGAKNIQYF. CDR3 nucleotides: TGCGCCAGCAGCCCGGACAGCCATAAAGGGGCCAAAAACATTCAGTACTTC.

There are a few counts of this clonotype. CDR3 DNA: TGTGCCAGCAGTCAACAGGGGTCCGACACTGAAGCTTTCTTT. Encoded protein: CASSQQGSDTEAFF. The chain has TRBV12-3 or TRBV12-4 and TRBJ1-1; 7 positions agree with TRBD1. Trimming took 5 bases from V and 3 from J; bases not matched to a gene: 6. This CDR3 contains 14 residues.

This clonotype has a handful of counts. V gene TRBV13 combines with J gene TRBJ2-1, with D possibly being TRBD2 (6 bases). V was pared by 0 bases and J by 2 bases, with 11 bases between. The CDR3 has 16 amino acids. Per the germline V gene, CDR1 is PRHDT and CDR2 is FYEKMQ (reference sequence). The CDR3 is CASSLGGRGAYNEQFF. For the CDR3, the DNA is TGTGCCAGCAGCTTAGGAGGGCGGGGAGCCTACAATGAGCAGTTCTTC.

This clonotype appeared a single time. One base away lies a much larger clone, so this may be a sequencing read error. This rearrangement joins TRBV27 to TRBJ2-3; 7 nucleotides match TRBD2. There are 16 residues in the CDR3. Germline-derived CDR1 and CDR2 are MNHEY and SMNVEV (reference sequence). The CDR3 here is CACSLWPAGRTDTQYF. As DNA, the CDR3 is TGTGCCTGCAGTTTATGGCCAGCGGGGCGCACAGATACGCAGTATTTT.

This clonotype has more than one count but fewer than ten. This chain joins TRBV4-1 and TRBJ2-3; D unresolved. CDR1 and CDR2 from the germline V gene are MGHRA and YSYEKL. The V end was cut by 0 bases, the J end by 2 bases, with 6 bases between. The CDR3 is 14 residues long. For the CDR3, the DNA is TGCGCCAGCAGCCAAGAGGGGTTCACAGATACGCAGTATTTT. Translating it yields CASSQEGFTDTQYF.

This clonotype was seen just once. This rearrangement joins TRBV5-1 to TRBJ2-2, with D possibly being TRBD1 (6 bases). This CDR3 has 15 residues. The V gene lost 5 bases and the J gene lost 3 bases, with 14 bases spanning the gap. Germline CDR1 reads SGHRS; CDR2 reads YFSETQ. The CDR3 spells CASRRQVLDTGELFF. In DNA form, the CDR3 reads TGCGCCAGCAGGAGACAGGTGTTGGACACCGGGGAGCTGTTTTTT.

The rearrangement links TRBV10-3 to TRBJ2-1; 9 bases line up with TRBD2. V dropped 6 bases and J dropped 2; count of bases not matched to a gene: 5. This CDR3 has 15 amino acids. The germline CDR1 and CDR2 sequences are ENHRY and SYGVKD. In DNA, the CDR3 is TGTGCCATCAGGCTTAGCGGGAGCCCCTACAATGAGCAGTTCTTC. Translated: CAIRLSGSPYNEQFF.

The count of this clonotype is one. The chain couples TRBV9 to TRBJ2-7; the D is unclear. Trimming took 0 bases from V and 2 from J, leaving 9 bases between them. This CDR3 has 14 amino acids. Germline assignment: CDR1 SGDLS and CDR2 YYNGEE. CDR3 sequence reads: CASSVDESPYEQYF. The CDR3 DNA follows: TGTGCCAGCAGCGTAGACGAAAGCCCCTACGAGCAGTACTTC.

V usage is TRBV7-2 and J usage is TRBJ2-1; 7 positions match TRBD2. The CDR3 extends over 16 amino acids. Looked up from germline, CDR1 is SGHTA and CDR2 is FQGNSA. V was pared by 0 bases and J by 4 bases, with 6 bases of the junction left unmatched. The CDR3 region has the DNA TGTGCCAGCAGCTTAGCGGTTGGACTAGGATACAATGAGCAGTTCTTC. This sequence encodes CASSLAVGLGYNEQFF.

This clonotype showed up just a few times. V gene TRBV10-2 combines with J gene TRBJ1-2; a possible D gene is TRBD1 (5 bases). The V end was cut by 6 bases, the J end by 4 bases, with 15 bases between. CDR1 is WSHSY, CDR2 SAAADI, per germline. The CDR3 is made up of 14 amino acids. CDR3 sequence: CASRGGDGFYGYTF. Here the CDR3 DNA reads TGCGCCAGCAGGGGGGGGGACGGATTCTATGGCTACACCTTC.

This chain joins TRBV12-3 or TRBV12-4 and TRBJ2-3; D not resolved. This CDR3 comprises 15 residues. V was clipped by 1 base and J by 11 bases, with 19 bases between them. The CDR3 loop reads CASSLGDHSTDVQYF. In DNA form, the CDR3 reads TGTGCCAGCAGTTTAGGGGATCATAGCACAGATGTGCAGTATTTT.

The DNA of the CDR3 is TGCAGTGCGTCGCGGGGGCCCCAATACAATGAGCAGTTCTTC. Its protein is CSASRGPQYNEQFF. The V and J genes are TRBV20-1 and TRBJ2-1, with D tentatively TRBD2 (7 bases). The V end was cut by 6 bases, the J end by 4 bases, with 16 bases between. CDR3 size: 14 residues. Germline-derived CDR1 and CDR2 are DFQATT and SNEGSKA (reference sequence).

The genes are TRBV27 and TRBJ2-3; tentatively, D is TRBD1 (6 bases). The CDR3 has 16 amino acids. The germline gives CDR1 MNHEY, CDR2 SMNVEV (reference sequence). The germline V and J ends were trimmed by 2 bases and 0 bases, with 12 bases remaining between them. As DNA, the CDR3 is TGTGCCAGCAGTTTAGTGGGGGCGGCTAGCACAGATACGCAGTATTTT. It yields the protein CASSLVGAASTDTQYF.

This rearrangement joins TRBV20-1 to TRBJ2-4; TRBD2 agrees at 13 bases. The DNA end favors TRBJ2-7, so the J call may be wrong. CDR3 size: 16 residues. CDR1 is DFQATT, CDR2 SNEGSKA, per germline (reference sequence). The CDR3: CSARGGTSGASYEQYF. The DNA for the CDR3 is TGCAGTGCTAGAGGGGGGACTAGCGGGGCCTCCTACGAGCAGTACTTC.

This clonotype has a count of ten or more. V usage is TRBV29-1 and J usage is TRBJ1-2; D not resolved. The V gene's germline CDR1 is SQVTM and CDR2 ANQGSEA. The CDR3 runs 11 residues. V dropped 0 bases and J dropped 13 bases, with 12 bases sitting between them. As DNA, the CDR3 is TGCAGCGTTGAAGAGGTCCGAGCTCTCACCTTC. This gives the protein CSVEEVRALTF.

This clonotype was counted a few times. This sequence joins TRBV11-2 and TRBJ2-7, with D perhaps matching TRBD1 (6 bases). This CDR3 contains 13 residues. Germline CDR1 and CDR2: SGHAT and FQNNGV. With 5 bases removed from V and 5 bases from J, the gap between germline ends came to 13 bases. CDR3 sequence reads: CASSPTGWNEQYF. CDR3 nucleotides: TGTGCCAGCAGCCCAACAGGGTGGAACGAGCAGTACTTC.

Only a few counts were recorded for this clonotype. The rearrangement uses TRBV24-1 and TRBJ1-5; no definite D call. The CDR3 is made up of 14 amino acids. CDR1 and CDR2 from the germline V gene are KGHDR and SFDVKD. V shed 1 base and J shed 4 bases, with 7 bases lying between them. Here the CDR3 DNA reads TGTGCCACCAGTGATTTTCGGGTGAATCAGCCCCAGCATTTT. It translates to CATSDFRVNQPQHF.

The chain combines TRBV20-1 with TRBJ1-1, with TRBD1 matching over 7 bases. V shed 3 bases and J 5 bases; nucleotides not matched to a gene: 6. Germline V gene sequence: CDR1 DFQATT, CDR2 SNEGSKA (reference sequence). This CDR3 has 13 amino acids. For the CDR3, the DNA is TGCAGTGCTAGCACCAGGGGGAGGACTGAAGCTTTCTTT. This encodes CSASTRGRTEAFF.